A single sample is the source of the 20 T cell receptor beta chains below, sequenced in a study of TIL therapy for anti-PD-1-resistant metastatic lung cancer. The libraries were made with immunoSEQ v3. The table came from immunoSEQ multiplex PCR; TCRdb's copy has only in-frame clones and leaves some out. This table holds around 100,000 clones, 65% found once. Time point specified: pre-treatment sample, taken before nivolumab and TIL therapy. Pleural nodules or supraclavicular lymph nodes made up most of the excised metastases sampled. This material consisted of tumor tissue, taken at baseline. The receptors shown here come from a person aged 25 to 85 with non-small cell lung cancer.

The CDR3 protein is CASSLAEGAPQYF. In DNA form, the CDR3 reads TGTGCCAGCAGCTTAGCGGAGGGGGCGCCCCAGTACTTC. The gene calls are TRBV11-2 and TRBJ2-5; D is possibly TRBD1 (7 bases). The CDR3 runs to 13 residues. Trimming left V 1 base short and J 9 bases short, with 12 bases between. Looked up from germline, CDR1 is SGHAT and CDR2 is FQNNGV.

The chain has TRBV7-6 and TRBJ2-5; D unclear. Germline CDR1 reads SGHVS; CDR2 reads FNYEAQ. There are 14 residues in the CDR3. Trimming took off 2 bases at V and 0 bases at J, with 7 bases between the two ends. The CDR3 DNA is TGTGCCAGCAGCTTAATCGAATACCAAGAGACCCAGTACTTC. Translating gives CASSLIEYQETQYF. Together with reference TRBV7-6 and TRBJ2-5, the CDR3 gives the full variable domain: GAGVSQSPRYKVTKRGQDVALRCDPISGHVSLYWYRQALGQGPEFLTYFNYEAQQDKSGLPNDRFSAERPEGSISTLTIQRTEQRDSAMYRCASSLIEYQETQYFGPGTRLLVL.

The rearrangement uses TRBV24-1 and TRBJ1-1; TRBD1 matches at 7 bases. The CDR3 is made up of 14 amino acids. Germline CDR1 reads KGHDR; CDR2 reads SFDVKD. J lost 10 bases, V lost 2 bases, and 9 bases had no gene match. In nucleotides, the CDR3 is TGTGCCACCAGTGATTCAGACAGGGTCTCCGGAGCTTTCTTT. Translated: CATSDSDRVSGAFF.

The chain combines TRBV19 with TRBJ1-2; D remains unclear. Trimming pared 6 bases from V and 2 bases from J, leaving 7 bases between. This CDR3 is built from 12 residues. In germline, CDR1 is LNHDA, CDR2 SQIVND (reference sequence). The CDR3 region is CASRRANYGYTF. In nucleotides, the CDR3 is TGTGCCAGTAGACGGGCGAACTATGGCTACACCTTC.

The CDR3 is CASIPNRGGNEQYF. The DNA for the CDR3 is TGTGCCAGCATCCCTAACAGGGGTGGGAACGAGCAGTACTTC. The chain has TRBV6-2 or TRBV6-3 and TRBJ2-7; 7 bases fit TRBD1. The V gene end was trimmed by 7 bases and the J gene end by 5 bases; junction bases not matched to a gene: 11. Germline lookup yields CDR1 MNHEY and CDR2 SVGEGT. The CDR3 has 14 amino acids.

The chain has TRBV5-1 and TRBJ1-1; TRBD1 might be the D (6 bases). V was shortened by 4 bases and J by 5 bases, with 18 bases between the two germline ends. The length of the CDR3 is 15 residues. Per the germline V gene, CDR1 is SGHRS and CDR2 is YFSETQ. CDR3 bases: TGCGCCAGCAGCCTTGGGTGGGGGGGCCTGACTGAAGCTTTCTTT. As protein: CASSLGWGGLTEAFF.

This chain connects TRBV20-1 to TRBJ1-2; the D is unclear. The CDR3 is 12 amino acids. With 3 bases removed from V and 8 bases from J, the gap between germline ends came to 13 bases. Germline CDR1 is DFQATT and CDR2 is SNEGSKA (reference sequence). The CDR3: CSASYQAGGYTF. The CDR3 DNA reads as TGCAGTGCTAGTTATCAAGCGGGGGGCTACACCTTC.

The chain recombines TRBV4-1 with TRBJ1-4; no clear D gene. The V gene's germline CDR1 is MGHRA and CDR2 YSYEKL. The CDR3 extends over 16 amino acids. The ends were cut back, 4 bases at V and 4 bases at J, with 16 bases in the middle. CDR3: CASSPGRRMNNEKLFF. CDR3 DNA sequence: TGCGCCAGCAGCCCCGGAAGGAGGATGAATAATGAAAAACTGTTTTTT.

V and J are TRBV4-1 and TRBJ1-5, with D perhaps matching TRBD1 (5 bases). Germline loops: CDR1 MGHRA, CDR2 YSYEKL. CDR3 length equals 16 residues. V was cut by 3 bases and J by 7 bases, with 19 bases left in between. Here the CDR3 reads CASSQSGGGFGQPQHF. As DNA, the CDR3 is TGCGCCAGCAGCCAGTCGGGGGGAGGGTTTGGCCAGCCCCAGCATTTT.

The chain has TRBV27 and TRBJ1-2; no clear D gene. The CDR3 loop spans 15 amino acids. CDR1 is MNHEY, CDR2 SMNVEV, per germline (reference sequence). V lost 6 bases and J lost 4, with 18 bases in between. DNA for the CDR3: TGTGCCAGCAGCCGGGAAGGGTGGGCTACCTATGGCTACACCTTC. This translates into CASSREGWATYGYTF.

This chain joins TRBV2 and TRBJ2-1, with TRBD2 identical over 9 bases. V shed 6 bases and J 0 bases; nucleotides not matched to a gene: 6. In germline, CDR1 is SNHLY, CDR2 FYNNEI. The CDR3 covers 16 residues. The CDR3: CASRRLAESSYNEQFF. In DNA form, the CDR3 reads TGTGCCAGCAGACGACTAGCGGAAAGCTCCTACAATGAGCAGTTCTTC. Together with reference TRBV2 and TRBJ2-1, the CDR3 gives the full variable domain: EPEVTQTPSHQVTQMGQEVILRCVPISNHLYFYWYRQILGQKVEFLVSFYNNEISEKSEIFDDQFSVERPDGSNFTLKIRSTKLEDSAMYFCASRRLAESSYNEQFFGPGTRLTVL.

The chain couples TRBV4-1 to TRBJ2-1, with TRBD2 as a possible D gene (5 bases). This CDR3 region has 16 residues. Germline lookup yields CDR1 MGHRA and CDR2 YSYEKL. V was cut by 4 bases and J by 3 bases, with 16 bases left in between. Written as DNA, the CDR3 is TGCGCCAGCAGCCGAGACCTAAACCGGGGCTACAATGAGCAGTTCTTC. Translation: CASSRDLNRGYNEQFF.

The V gene is TRBV25-1, the J gene TRBJ2-2; no definite D call. V was pared by 7 bases and J by 3 bases, with 9 bases between. CDR3 length: 13 amino acids. Germline V gene data show CDR1 as MGHDK and CDR2 as SYGVNS. CDR3 amino acids: CASNGFYTGELFF. CDR3 nucleotides: TGTGCCAGCAACGGGTTTTACACCGGGGAGCTGTTTTTT.

J is TRBJ2-1 and V is TRBV10-3; the match to TRBD1 covers 12 bases. Germline trimming cut 4 bases from V and 6 bases from J; bases unmatched to any gene: 7. Germline assignment: CDR1 ENHRY and CDR2 SYGVKD. The CDR3 contains 16 residues. The CDR3 is CAISARDRGLFNEQFF. The CDR3 nucleotides read TGTGCCATCAGTGCCCGGGACAGGGGGCTGTTCAATGAGCAGTTCTTC.

This sequence joins TRBV28 and TRBJ2-6; a weak D match, TRBD1 (5 bases). With 2 bases removed from V and 4 bases from J, the gap between germline ends came to 9 bases. In germline, CDR1 is MDHEN, CDR2 SYDVKM. CDR3 length equals 15 residues. CDR3 sequence (DNA): TGTGCCAGCAGTTTAGGCAGGGTCGGGGCCAACGTCCTGACTTTC. Translating gives CASSLGRVGANVLTF.

The chain is built from TRBV3-1 (or the pseudogene TRBV3-2) and TRBJ2-1, with TRBD2 matching 9 bases. Trimming removed 1 base from V and 7 bases from J; junction bases left unmatched: 5. CDR1 is LGHDT and CDR2 is YNNKEL in the germline V gene (reference sequence). This CDR3 is built from 15 residues. The CDR3 DNA reads as TGTGCCAGCAGCCAAGCGGTTAGCGGGGGAAATGAGCAGTTCTTC. As protein: CASSQAVSGGNEQFF.

The chain links TRBV23-1 to TRBJ2-2; D unresolved. TRBV23-1 falls under the ORF class, with uncertain function. Trimming stripped 2 bases from V and 0 bases from J, with 7 bases between. CDR3 size: 15 residues. The CDR3 loop reads CASSQRTANTGELFF. Written as DNA, the CDR3 is TGCGCCAGCAGTCAACGGACGGCGAACACCGGGGAGCTGTTTTTT.

J is TRBJ2-5 and V is TRBV29-1, with TRBD2 identical over 7 bases. Germline lookup yields CDR1 SQVTM and CDR2 ANQGSEA. This CDR3 has 12 residues. J gave up 3 bases and V 4 bases, and 2 bases lay outside the gene matches. The CDR3 region has the DNA TGCAGCGTTGGAGCGGGGAAAGAGACCCAGTACTTC. Protein product: CSVGAGKETQYF.

V is TRBV2 and J is TRBJ2-1; 12 positions agree with TRBD2. The CDR3 consists of 14 residues. Germline-derived CDR1 and CDR2 are SNHLY and FYNNEI. After removal of 8 bases from V and 12 bases from J, the junction contained 11 bases not matched to a gene. CDR3 region: CASDGLAGPSVQFF. The CDR3 DNA sequence: TGTGCCAGCGACGGACTAGCGGGGCCCTCGGTGCAGTTCTTC.

This clone has just a few counts. The CDR3 here is CASKRRETSRELFF. The CDR3, as DNA: TGTGCCAGCAAGAGGCGGGAGACTTCTCGGGAGCTGTTTTTT. The chain joins TRBV28 to TRBJ2-2; 7 bases are a match to TRBD2. J was trimmed by 9 bases and V by 7 bases; bases with no gene match: 11. CDR3 size: 14 residues. Germline CDR1 reads MDHEN; CDR2 reads SYDVKM.